The TCR beta chain under discussion was sequenced for a study of PD-1 blockade in classical Hodgkin lymphoma. Notes on the study in general: Before treatment, TCR diversity in newly diagnosed patients was reportedly lower than in healthy donors. Repertoire differences have undefined causes, possibly disease activity or prior therapy.

Worth noting for this clone: Its antigen is still unknown.

Trimming took 2 bases from V and 0 from J, leaving 13 bases between them. Germline loops: CDR1 LGHNA, CDR2 YSLEER. The CDR3 covers 17 residues. Data came from immunoSEQ multiplex PCR; TCRdb stores just in-frame clones and leaves some out. The sample has tens of thousands of clones; 93% are singletons. Time point described: newly diagnosed, previously untreated cHL patient sample. Untreated, newly diagnosed classical Hodgkin lymphoma PBMCs were comparators. Sequencing used peripheral blood mononuclear cells (PBMCs). This chain connects TRBV4-3 to TRBJ2-2, with TRBD1 as a possible D gene (5 bases). The TCR was taken from a human donor with classical Hodgkin lymphoma. CDR3 nucleotide sequence: TGCGCCAGCAGCCAACAACGGACAACTGCGAACACCGGGGAGCTGTTTTTT. Translation gives CASSQQRTTANTGELFF.